The clone carrying this T cell receptor beta chain was seen a handful of times. TCR beta CDR3 regions were amplified from RNA transcripts. First-round RT-PCR targeting the TCR CDR3 was performed with the HTBI primer set. In TCRdb, the multiplex PCR reads were re-called with MiXCR into one record per CDR3 protein. The sample carries under 350,000 distinct CDR3 sequences, roughly 20% recorded once. The ends lost 7 bases at V and 8 bases at J; junction bases unmatched: 14. The CDR3 contains 15 residues. These data belong to a study of T cells in Graves' hyperthyroidism and ophthalmopathy. PBMCs were obtained from approximately 10 ml fresh peripheral blood.

The TCR sequence derives from a woman in her forties or fifties with Graves' hyperthyroidism. Sequencing used blood. This chain links TRBV12-3 or TRBV12-4 with TRBJ2-1, with 7 nucleotides matching TRBD2. CDR3 sequence reads: CASTLGGRVRYEQFF. In DNA form, the CDR3 reads TGTGCCAGCACCCTTGGAGGGAGGGTGCGATATGAGCAGTTCTTC.